This T cell receptor (beta chain) was found in a study of T cells in Graves' hyperthyroidism and ophthalmopathy. As for this clonotype: As yet, its antigen is unknown.

Amplification of TCR beta CDR3 regions was performed using RNA transcripts as template. First-round RT-PCR with HTBI primers amplified the TCR CDR3 region. TCRdb reprocessed the multiplex PCR reads via MiXCR and lists one record per CDR3 protein. The data contain a few hundred thousand distinct CDR3 sequences, 20% to 25% of them singletons. General observations from the study: Researchers found most expanded thyroid clonotypes above 0.001 in blood as well.

Trimming pared 5 bases from V and 10 bases from J, leaving 15 bases between. The CDR3 runs to 14 residues. Germline CDR1 MNHEY, CDR2 SMNVEV (reference sequence). Disease lasting under 3 months, a NOSPECS grade of at least 4, and a Clinical Activity Score of at least 3 were features of the ophthalmopathy patients. This chain links TRBV27 with TRBJ1-6; D possibly corresponds to TRBD1 (5 bases). The TCR comes from a man aged 25-40 years with Graves' ophthalmopathy. The sequencing sample was made of blood. The DNA of the CDR3 is TGTGCCAGCAGTCTTGGGACCAAGGGGTCACCCCTCCACTTT. This sequence encodes CASSLGTKGSPLHF.